What follows is one T cell receptor beta chain and its context. What it binds is unknown. The CDR3 has 13 amino acids. The iRepertoire multiplex PCR system with TCR subtype-specific primers built both bulk and single-cell libraries. Roughly 100-500 ng of RNA per sample was bulk library input. TCRdb reprocessed the multiplex PCR reads; each CDR3 protein has one entry and no DNA is given. This sample contains approximately 20,000 distinct CDR3 sequences. The donors had carbamazepine-induced Stevens-Johnson syndrome or toxic epidermal necrolysis. Four or five Han Chinese and 6 or 7 European CBZ-SJS/TEN patients gave blood repertoires. This specimen comes from a study of T cells in severe cutaneous drug reactions. Study-level results: In carbamazepine-induced Stevens-Johnson syndrome or toxic epidermal necrolysis, TRBV12-4 averaged about 30% in blister cells and about 5% in PBMC.

The chain employs TRBV12-3 or TRBV12-4 and TRBJ1-2; with no DNA, the TCRdb D assignment of TRBD1 cannot be verified. What was sequenced was PBMCs. This TCR was sampled from a human donor with toxic epidermal necrolysis, a severe cutaneous drug reaction. This chain's CDR3 is CASTLDSDYGYTF.